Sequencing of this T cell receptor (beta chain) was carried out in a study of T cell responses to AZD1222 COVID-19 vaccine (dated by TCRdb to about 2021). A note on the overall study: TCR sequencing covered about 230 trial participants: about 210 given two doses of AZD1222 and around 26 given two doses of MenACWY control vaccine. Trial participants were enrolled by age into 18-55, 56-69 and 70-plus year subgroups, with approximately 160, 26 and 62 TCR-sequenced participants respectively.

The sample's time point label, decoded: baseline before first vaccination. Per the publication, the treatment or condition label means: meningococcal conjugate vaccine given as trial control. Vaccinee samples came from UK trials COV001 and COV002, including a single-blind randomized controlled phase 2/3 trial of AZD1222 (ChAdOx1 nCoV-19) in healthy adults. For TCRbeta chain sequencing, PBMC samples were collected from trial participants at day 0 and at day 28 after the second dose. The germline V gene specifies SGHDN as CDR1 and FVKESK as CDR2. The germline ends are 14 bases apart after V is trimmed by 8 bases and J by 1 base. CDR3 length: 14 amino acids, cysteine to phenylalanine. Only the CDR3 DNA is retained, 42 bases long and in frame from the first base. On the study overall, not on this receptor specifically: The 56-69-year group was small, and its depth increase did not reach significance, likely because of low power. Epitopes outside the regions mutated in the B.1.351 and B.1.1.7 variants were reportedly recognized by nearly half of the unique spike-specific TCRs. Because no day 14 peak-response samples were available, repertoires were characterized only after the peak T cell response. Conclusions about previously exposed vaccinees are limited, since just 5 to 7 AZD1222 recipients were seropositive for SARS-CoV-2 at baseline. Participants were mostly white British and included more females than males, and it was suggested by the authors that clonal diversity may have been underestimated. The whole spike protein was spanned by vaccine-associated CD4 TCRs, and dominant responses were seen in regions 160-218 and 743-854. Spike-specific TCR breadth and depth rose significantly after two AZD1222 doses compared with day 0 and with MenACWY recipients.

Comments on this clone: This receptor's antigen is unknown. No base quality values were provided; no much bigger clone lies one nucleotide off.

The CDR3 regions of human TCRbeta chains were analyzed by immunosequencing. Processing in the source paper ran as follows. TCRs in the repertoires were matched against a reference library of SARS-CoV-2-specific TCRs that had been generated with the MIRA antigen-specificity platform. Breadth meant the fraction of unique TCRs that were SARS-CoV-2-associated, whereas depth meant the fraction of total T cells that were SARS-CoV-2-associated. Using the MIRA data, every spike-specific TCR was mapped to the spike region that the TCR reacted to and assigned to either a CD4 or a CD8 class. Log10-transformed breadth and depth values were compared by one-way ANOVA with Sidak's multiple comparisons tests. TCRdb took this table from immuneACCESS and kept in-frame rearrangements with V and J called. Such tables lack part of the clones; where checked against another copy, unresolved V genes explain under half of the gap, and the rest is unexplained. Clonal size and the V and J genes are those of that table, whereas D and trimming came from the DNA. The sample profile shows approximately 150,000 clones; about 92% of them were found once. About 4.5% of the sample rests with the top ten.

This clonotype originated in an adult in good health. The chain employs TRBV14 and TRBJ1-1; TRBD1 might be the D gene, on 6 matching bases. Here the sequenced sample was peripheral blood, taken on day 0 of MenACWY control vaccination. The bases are TGTGCCAGCGCGCGGGGGCGTGGGAACACTGAAGCTTTCTTT. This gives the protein CASARGRGNTEAFF.